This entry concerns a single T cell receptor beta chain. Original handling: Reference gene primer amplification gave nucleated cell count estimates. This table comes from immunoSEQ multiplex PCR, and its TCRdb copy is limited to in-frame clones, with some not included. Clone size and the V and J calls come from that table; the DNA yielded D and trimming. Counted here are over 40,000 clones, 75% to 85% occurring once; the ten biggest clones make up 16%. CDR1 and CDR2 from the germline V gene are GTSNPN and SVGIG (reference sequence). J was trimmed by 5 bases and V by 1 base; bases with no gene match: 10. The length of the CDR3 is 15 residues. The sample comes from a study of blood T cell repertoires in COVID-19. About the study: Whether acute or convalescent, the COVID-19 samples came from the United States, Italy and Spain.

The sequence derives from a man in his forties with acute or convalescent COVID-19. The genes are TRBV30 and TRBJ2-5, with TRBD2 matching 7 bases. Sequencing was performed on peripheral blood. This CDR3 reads CAWSAGLGMRETQYF. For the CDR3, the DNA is TGTGCCTGGAGTGCCGGACTAGGGATGAGGGAGACCCAGTACTTC.